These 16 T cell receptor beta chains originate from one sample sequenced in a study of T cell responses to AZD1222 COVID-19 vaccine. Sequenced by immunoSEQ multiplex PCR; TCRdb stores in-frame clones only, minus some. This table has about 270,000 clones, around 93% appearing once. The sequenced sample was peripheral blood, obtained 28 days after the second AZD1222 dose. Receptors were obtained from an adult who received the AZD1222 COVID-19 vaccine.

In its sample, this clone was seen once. The CDR3 spells CASSSLQGSSGYTF. The CDR3 coding sequence is TGTGCCAGCAGCTCCCTACAGGGGTCGAGTGGCTACACCTTC. The chain couples TRBV3-1 (or the pseudogene TRBV3-2) to TRBJ1-2; 7 nucleotides agree with TRBD1. The CDR3 length is 14 residues. V was clipped by 5 bases and J by 7 bases; unmatched bases: 10. Per germline, CDR1 LGHDT and CDR2 YNNKEL (reference sequence).

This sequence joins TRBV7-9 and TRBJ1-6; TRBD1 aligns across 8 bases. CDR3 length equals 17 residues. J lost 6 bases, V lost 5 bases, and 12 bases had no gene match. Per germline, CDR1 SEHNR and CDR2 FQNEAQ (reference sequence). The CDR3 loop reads CASSPPLRTGLNSPLHF. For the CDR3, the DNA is TGTGCCAGCAGCCCTCCCCTTCGGACAGGGCTTAATTCACCCCTCCACTTT.

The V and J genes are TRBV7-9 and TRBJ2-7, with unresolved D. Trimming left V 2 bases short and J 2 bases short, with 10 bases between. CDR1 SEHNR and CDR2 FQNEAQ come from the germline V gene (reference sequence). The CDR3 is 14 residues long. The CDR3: CASSLREGTYEQYF. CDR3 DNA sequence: TGTGCCAGCAGCTTACGTGAAGGGACCTACGAGCAGTACTTC.

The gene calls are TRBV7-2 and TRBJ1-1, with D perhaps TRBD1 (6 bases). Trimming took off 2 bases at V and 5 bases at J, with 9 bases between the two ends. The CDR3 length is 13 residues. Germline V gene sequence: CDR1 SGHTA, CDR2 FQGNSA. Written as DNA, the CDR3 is TGTGCCAGCAGCTTACAGGGGCAAACTGAAGCTTTCTTT. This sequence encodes CASSLQGQTEAFF. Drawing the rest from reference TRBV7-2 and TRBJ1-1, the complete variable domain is GAGVSQSPSNKVTEKGKDVELRCDPISGHTALYWYRQSLGQGLEFLIYFQGNSAPDKSGLPSDRFSAERTGGSVSTLTIQRTQQEDSAVYLCASSLQGQTEAFFGQGTRLTVV.

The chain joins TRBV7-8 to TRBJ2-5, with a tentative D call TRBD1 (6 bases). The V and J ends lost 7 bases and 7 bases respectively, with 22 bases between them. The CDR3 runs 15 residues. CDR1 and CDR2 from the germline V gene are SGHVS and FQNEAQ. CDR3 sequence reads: CASIPRARRGGTQYF. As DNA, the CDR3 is TGTGCCAGCATCCCACGGGCCCGCAGGGGTGGGACCCAGTACTTC.

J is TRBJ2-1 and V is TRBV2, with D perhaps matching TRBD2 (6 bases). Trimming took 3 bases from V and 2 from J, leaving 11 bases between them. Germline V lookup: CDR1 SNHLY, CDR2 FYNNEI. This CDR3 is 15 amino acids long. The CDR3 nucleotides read TGTGCCAGCAGTGAGGGGGGACCCACCTACAATGAGCAGTTCTTC. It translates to CASSEGGPTYNEQFF.

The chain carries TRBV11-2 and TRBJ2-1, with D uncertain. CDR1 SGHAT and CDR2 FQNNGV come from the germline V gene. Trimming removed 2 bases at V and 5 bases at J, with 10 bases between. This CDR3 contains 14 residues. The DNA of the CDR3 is TGTGCCAGCAGCTTACATCATGGGGACAATGAGCAGTTCTTC. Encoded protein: CASSLHHGDNEQFF.

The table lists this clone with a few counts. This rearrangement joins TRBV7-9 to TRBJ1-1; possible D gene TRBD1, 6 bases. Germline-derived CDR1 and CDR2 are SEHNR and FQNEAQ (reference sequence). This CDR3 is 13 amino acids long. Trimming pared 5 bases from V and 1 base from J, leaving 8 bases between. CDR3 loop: CASSGQPNTEAFF. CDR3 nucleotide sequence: TGTGCCAGCAGCGGACAGCCGAACACTGAAGCTTTCTTT.

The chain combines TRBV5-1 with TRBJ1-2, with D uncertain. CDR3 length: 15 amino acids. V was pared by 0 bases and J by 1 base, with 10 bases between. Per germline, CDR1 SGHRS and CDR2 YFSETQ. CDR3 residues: CASSLAARGNYGYTF. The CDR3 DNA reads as TGCGCCAGCAGCTTGGCCGCGCGGGGTAACTATGGCTACACCTTC.

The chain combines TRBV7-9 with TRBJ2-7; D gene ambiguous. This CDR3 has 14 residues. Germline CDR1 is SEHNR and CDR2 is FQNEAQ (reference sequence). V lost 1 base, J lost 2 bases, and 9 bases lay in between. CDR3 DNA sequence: TGTGCCAGCAGCTTAGATGCAGGTCCCTACGAGCAGTACTTC. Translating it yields CASSLDAGPYEQYF.

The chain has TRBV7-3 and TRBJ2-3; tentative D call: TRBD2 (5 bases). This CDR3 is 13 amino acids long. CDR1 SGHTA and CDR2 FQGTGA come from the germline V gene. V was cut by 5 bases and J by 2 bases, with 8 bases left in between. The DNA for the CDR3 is TGTGCCAGCAGCCTAGCTAACACAGATACGCAGTATTTT. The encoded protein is CASSLANTDTQYF.

The CDR3 spells CASSPGQVGSPLHF. CDR3 bases: TGTGCCAGCAGCCCAGGACAAGTAGGGTCACCCCTCCACTTT. This chain links TRBV7-9 with TRBJ1-6; tentatively, D is TRBD1 (5 bases). Trimming stripped 5 bases from V and 10 bases from J, with 15 bases between. The CDR3 spans 14 residues. Germline V CDR1 and CDR2: SEHNR, FQNEAQ (reference sequence).

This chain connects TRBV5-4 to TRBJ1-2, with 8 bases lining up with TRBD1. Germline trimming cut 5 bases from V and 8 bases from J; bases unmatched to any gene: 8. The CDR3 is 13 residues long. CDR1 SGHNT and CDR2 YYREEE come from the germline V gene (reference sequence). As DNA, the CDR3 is TGTGCCAGCAGACCCGACAGGGGAGGAGGCTACACCTTC. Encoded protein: CASRPDRGGGYTF.

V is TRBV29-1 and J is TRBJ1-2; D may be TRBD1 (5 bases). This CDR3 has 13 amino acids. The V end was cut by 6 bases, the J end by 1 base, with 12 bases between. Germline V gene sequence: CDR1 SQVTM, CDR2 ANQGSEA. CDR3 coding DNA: TGCAGCGTCGACAGTCCCCTTAACTATGGCTACACCTTC. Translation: CSVDSPLNYGYTF. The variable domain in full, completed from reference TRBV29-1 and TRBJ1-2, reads SAVISQKPSRDICQRGTSLTIQCQVDSQVTMMFWYRQQPGQSLTLIATANQGSEATYESGFVIDKFPISRPNLTFSTLTVSNMSPEDSSIYLCSVDSPLNYGYTFGSGTRLTVV.

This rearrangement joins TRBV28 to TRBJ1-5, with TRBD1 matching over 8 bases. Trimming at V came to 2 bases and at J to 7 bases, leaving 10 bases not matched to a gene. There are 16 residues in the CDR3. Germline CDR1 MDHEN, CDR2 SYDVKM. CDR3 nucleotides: TGTGCCAGCAGTTTAGCAACAGGGGGATTCGAACAGCCCCAGCATTTT. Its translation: CASSLATGGFEQPQHF.

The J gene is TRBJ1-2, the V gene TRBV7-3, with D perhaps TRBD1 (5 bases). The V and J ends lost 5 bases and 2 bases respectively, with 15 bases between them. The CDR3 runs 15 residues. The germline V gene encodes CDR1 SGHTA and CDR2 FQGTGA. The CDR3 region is CASSPRDGRNYGYTF. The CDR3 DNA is TGTGCCAGCAGCCCTCGGGACGGGCGAAACTATGGCTACACCTTC.